A selection of T cell receptor beta chains follows, all from one sample in a study of identical twins. TCRdb recomputed calls from the 5' RACE reads with MiXCR, one row per CDR3 protein. This table holds around 690,000 distinct CDR3 sequences, 21% found once. This sample was also put to use in a study of T cells expressing NK-cell markers.

Sequencing was performed on PBMCs. These receptors originate from a woman aged 18-35 years in good health. Both conserved end residues are part of each CDR3. D genes are given only for firm matches. Part of the rows lack a size; the others show once, few, many or a class for expanded clones.

D gene,V gene,clone size,J gene,CDR3 protein,CDR3 DNA
.,TRBV30,many,TRBJ1-1,CAWSKTGEAFF,TGTGCCTGGAGTAAAACAGGTGAAGCTTTCTTT
.,TRBV3-1,few,TRBJ2-3,CASSSQGGPDTQYF,TGTGCCAGCAGCTCACAGGGAGGGCCAGATACGCAGTATTTT
TRBD2,TRBV5-1,.,TRBJ2-3,CASSPGGERFIDTQYF,TGCGCCAGCAGCCCCGGGGGGGAGCGGTTCATAGATACGCAGTATTTT
TRBD1,TRBV2,.,TRBJ2-3,CASKTGGPDTQYF,TGTGCCAGCAAGACAGGGGGTCCAGATACGCAGTATTTT
.,TRBV2,.,TRBJ2-2,CASKQDTNTGELFF,TGTGCCAGCAAGCAGGACACTAACACCGGGGAGCTGTTTTTT
TRBD1,TRBV3-1,.,TRBJ1-5,CASSQDQGGGQPQHF,TGTGCCAGCAGCCAAGATCAGGGGGGCGGTCAGCCCCAGCATTTT
TRBD2,TRBV5-5,many,TRBJ2-2,CASSLSGGTGELFF,TGTGCCAGCAGCTTGTCGGGGGGCACCGGGGAGCTGTTTTTT
.,TRBV9,few,TRBJ2-7,CASSLGVENEQYF,TGTGCCAGCAGTCTAGGGGTGGAAAACGAGCAGTACTTC
.,TRBV4-3,many,TRBJ2-3,CASSQLQGPDTQYF,TGCGCCAGCAGCCAATTACAGGGCCCAGATACGCAGTATTTT
TRBD2,TRBV5-1,few,TRBJ2-4,CASSYLGTSGSKLYF,TGCGCCAGCAGCTACCTCGGGACTAGCGGGAGTAAGCTGTACTTC
.,TRBV12-3/TRBV12-4,many,TRBJ2-5,CASSTPRETQYF,TGTGCCAGCAGTACCCCTAGGGAGACCCAGTACTTC
.,TRBV2,few,TRBJ1-2,CASIQESPVYGYTF,TGTGCCAGCATTCAAGAGAGCCCAGTATATGGCTACACCTTC
TRBD2,TRBV9,many,TRBJ2-1,CASSVDPSGGVNEQFF,TGTGCCAGCAGCGTAGATCCTAGCGGGGGGGTCAATGAGCAGTTCTTC
.,TRBV3-1,.,TRBJ2-7,CASSSRSSSRSYEQYF,TGTGCCAGCAGCTCTCGTTCTAGCAGTAGGTCCTACGAGCAGTACTTC
TRBD2,TRBV5-1,.,TRBJ2-1,CASSPPPAGAVIEQFF,TGCGCCAGCAGCCCGCCCCCGGCGGGAGCGGTCATTGAGCAGTTCTTC
.,TRBV6-2/TRBV6-3,.,TRBJ2-5,CASSYAGPSPAF,TGTGCCAGCAGTTACGCCGGGCCTTCACCGGCCTTC
.,TRBV3-1,few,TRBJ2-1,CASSQGISGSYNEQFF,TGTGCCAGCAGCCAAGGGATAAGTGGGTCCTACAATGAGCAGTTCTTC
.,TRBV12-3/TRBV12-4,.,TRBJ2-1,CASSLRGALPNEQFF,TGTGCCAGCAGTTTACGGGGGGCCTTACCAAATGAGCAGTTCTTC
TRBD1,TRBV29-1,few,TRBJ2-1,CSTQRRQGEQFF,TGCAGCACCCAAAGAAGACAGGGCGAGCAGTTCTTC
TRBD2,TRBV3-1,.,TRBJ2-1,CASSQDRDGRDEQFF,TGTGCCAGCAGCCAAGATAGAGACGGGAGGGATGAGCAGTTCTTC